This record covers a single T cell receptor (beta chain). Its antigen is undetermined. Germline assignment: CDR1 SGHTA and CDR2 FQGNSA. The CDR3 is made up of 12 amino acids. V was trimmed by 3 bases and J by 3 bases, leaving 5 bases between them. The data were obtained in a study of Ad26.COV2.S vaccination and SARS-CoV-2 variants. Study conclusions and caveats: Once vaccination had occurred, spike-specific CD8+ and CD4+ T cell responses reportedly showed substantial breadth. Spike-specific TCR breadth was greater after Ad26.COV2.S than placebo.

Measured with immunoSEQ multiplex PCR; TCRdb has only the in-frame clones, and not every one. Of some 180,000 clones listed, roughly 87% are singletons. The source is a human donor who had recovered from COVID-19. The sequences come from peripheral blood, collected after recovery from COVID-19. The chain employs TRBV7-2 and TRBJ1-2; no clear D gene. CDR3 residues: CASSFRDYGYTF. DNA for the CDR3: TGTGCCAGCAGCTTCAGAGACTATGGCTACACCTTC. The complete variable domain, with remaining parts taken from reference TRBV7-2 and TRBJ1-2, reads GAGVSQSPSNKVTEKGKDVELRCDPISGHTALYWYRQSLGQGLEFLIYFQGNSAPDKSGLPSDRFSAERTGGSVSTLTIQRTQQEDSAVYLCASSFRDYGYTFGSGTRLTVV.